Listed below are T cell receptor beta chains from one sample, sequenced in a study of T-cell reconstitution after alpha-beta-depleted transplantation in children. One entry per CDR3 protein results from TCRdb running MiXCR on the PCR reads. The table includes roughly 200,000 distinct CDR3 sequences, approximately 6.3% detected once. This specimen was PBMCs, taken before TCRalphabeta/CD19-depleted stem cell transplant. All receptors derive from a boy younger than 10 with acute lymphoblastic leukemia, due to receive a stem cell transplant. Both conserved end residues are trimmed from each CDR3. A D gene is named only where the DNA matches it firmly.

v_gene	j_gene	d_gene	CDR3aa
TRBV5-1	TRBJ2-5	-	ASSSAGQETQY
TRBV7-2	TRBJ2-7	-	ASSWRASSYEQY
TRBV12-3/TRBV12-4	TRBJ2-3	TRBD2	ASSLASGTSGDTDTQY
TRBV5-6	TRBJ2-7	-	ASSLMQASYEQY
TRBV9	TRBJ2-2	-	ASSVGTATGELF
TRBV7-2	TRBJ2-7	TRBD2	ASSPLSGSSYEQY
TRBV20-1	TRBJ2-2	-	SARDRVRGTTGELF
TRBV14	TRBJ2-7	-	ASSLLGGIYEQY
TRBV20-1	TRBJ2-3	-	SARDEAGTGDTQY
TRBV20-1	TRBJ2-7	TRBD1	SGQGAYEQY
TRBV7-2	TRBJ2-1	-	ASSHTAPPLGGAGNEQF
TRBV7-8	TRBJ2-7	TRBD2	ASSPWTSGVSYEQY
TRBV7-2	TRBJ2-1	-	ASSPRPGPYNEQF
TRBV20-1	TRBJ2-1	-	SARDRRKEQF
TRBV10-3	TRBJ1-5	TRBD1	AISKDRGRDQPQH
TRBV3-1	TRBJ2-5	TRBD1	ASSHEGQTQETQY
TRBV18	TRBJ2-5	-	ASSPIGALQETQY
TRBV6-2/TRBV6-3	TRBJ2-7	TRBD1	ASSFLVEQGKYEQY
TRBV28	TRBJ2-1	-	ASSFNRGSSYNEQF
TRBV20-1	TRBJ2-5	-	SARDYRGMETQY
TRBV20-1	TRBJ2-7	TRBD2	SASLAGPYEQY
TRBV7-9	TRBJ2-1	-	ASSVGGGEQF
TRBV20-1	TRBJ1-4	TRBD1	SARAFGTATNEKLF
TRBV29-1	TRBJ1-4	TRBD1	SVETGDEKLF
TRBV5-6	TRBJ2-1	-	ASSDGTNEQF
TRBV29-1	TRBJ1-4	TRBD1	SVAVTGGTTLF
TRBV20-1	TRBJ2-2	TRBD2	SASGLAKNTGELF
TRBV7-9	TRBJ2-7	TRBD2	ASSRRTSPYEQY
TRBV11-2	TRBJ2-7	-	ASSSPPRGTYEQY
TRBV9	TRBJ2-7	TRBD1	ASSVVAGGYEQY
TRBV10-3	TRBJ2-6	-	AISDGHSGANVLT
TRBV7-2	TRBJ2-1	TRBD2	ASSYPKRGELPSSYNEQF
TRBV21-1	TRBJ2-1	-	ASSQGQNNEQF
TRBV28	TRBJ2-7	-	ASSPTRREQY
TRBV12-3/TRBV12-4	TRBJ1-1	-	ASSLQNTEAF
TRBV2	TRBJ1-5	-	ASSESGYNQPQH
TRBV20-1	TRBJ2-1	-	SAGGSYNEQF
TRBV7-2	TRBJ1-1	-	ASSLASGGTHTEAF
TRBV7-2	TRBJ2-1	TRBD2	ASSQIAGGPGEQF
TRBV7-8	TRBJ1-1	-	ASSYRGAEAF
TRBV7-8	TRBJ2-1	TRBD2	ASSYPSGTSGSYSYNEQF
TRBV6-4	TRBJ1-2	-	ASRPTVSNYGYT
TRBV28	TRBJ1-5	-	ASSFGEIQPQH
TRBV20-1	TRBJ2-5	TRBD2	SARAEWAGLAGGLKETQY
TRBV7-2	TRBJ2-5	TRBD1	ASSSTRTGETQY
TRBV20-1	TRBJ2-4	TRBD2	SARSPTSGRANIQY
TRBV12-3/TRBV12-4	TRBJ2-5	TRBD2	ASSTTSGGTPNTQETQY
TRBV29-1	TRBJ2-1	-	SVEDMAGREYNEQF
TRBV6-4	TRBJ2-1	-	ASSDSVYRNEQF
TRBV5-1	TRBJ2-3	-	ASSLGGDPDTQY
TRBV29-1	TRBJ2-1	-	SVEMVHEQF
TRBV13	TRBJ2-3	TRBD2	ASTRHGGGDTQY
TRBV4-2	TRBJ2-2	TRBD2	ASSQGHGGGTGELF